This TCR beta chain came from a study of blood T cell repertoires in COVID-19. The wider study: Samples came from the United States, Italy and Spain, spanning acute and convalescent COVID-19. PBMCs, B-cell-depleted T cells, or T cells were the source of the cDNA or gDNA that made up the material.

The CDR3 loop spans 10 amino acids. Looked up from germline, CDR1 is KGHSY and CDR2 is FQNENV. The authors' processing: Reference gene primer amplification yielded estimated nucleated cell counts. Here immunoSEQ multiplex PCR was the method, and the copy in TCRdb shows in-frame clones only, minus some. V, J and clone size derive from that table, while D and trimming were established from the DNA sequence. The table includes about 200,000 clones, roughly 87% detected once. As concerns this clone: At one of its ends the junction is not consistent with the germline gene, which may arise from a read error.

Sequenced: peripheral blood. This rearrangement joins TRBV16 to TRBJ1-1; D remains ambiguous. The clonotype was recovered from a man in his forties with active or convalescent COVID-19. The CDR3 region is CASSLSLPVF. DNA of the CDR3: TGTGCCAGCAGCCTTTCCTTACCGGTTTTT.